This TCR beta chain is drawn from a study of cytomegalovirus exposure and HLA in healthy donors (dated by TCRdb to 2015 to 2018). For context, the study as a whole: According to a later analysis, one platform produced both the 120 validation repertoires and the approximately 660 repertoires of the first cohort. The study aimed to test whether signatures of past pathogen exposure could be identified by cataloging public T cell receptors. In addition to the first cohort of roughly 670 subjects, a separate validation cohort of under 150 different subjects was used. To predict cytomegalovirus infection status, the study brought together high-throughput TCR immunosequencing, statistical association of individual TCRs with disease status, and machine learning.

On the study overall, not on this receptor specifically: In the study, approximately 160 TCR beta chains were listed as associated with cytomegalovirus. In both the original and validation cohorts, the classifier was reported to diagnose cytomegalovirus status with high specificity and sensitivity. A later analysis lacked HLA typing for the validation cohort, so it scored co-occurrence in that cohort across all 120 or so repertoires. While some public TCRs were present in many individuals, most TCR sequences turned up only very rarely across donors. The authors suggested that the approach could potentially be generalized to other disease states and immunological phenotypes. In vitro tests confirmed that three of the cytomegalovirus-associated TCR beta chains recognize cytomegalovirus antigens. Subsequent analysis determined that TCRs grouped into clusters in the first cohort also showed a tendency toward co-occurrence across the roughly 110 validation repertoires, and approximately 93% of cluster scores exceeded 0.

This clone showed up just once. The antigen this receptor binds is unknown. Per-base quality was not reported, and no clone a single base away is much larger than it. Including cysteine and phenylalanine, the CDR3 has 15 amino acids. The DNA shown is the 45-base CDR3, in frame from base 1. Trimming takes 4 bases from V and 0 bases from J, and the germline ends sit 12 bases apart. For CDR1 and CDR2, the germline V gene lists SGHTS and YDEGEE. Donors formed part of the validation cohort, which comprised 120 subjects and was distinct from the first cohort of 666 subjects. Library creation used the immunoSEQ multiplex PCR assay. On the study's bioinformatics: A statistical classification framework was developed to diagnose cytomegalovirus status using the catalog of TCR beta chain sequences. Drawn from immuneACCESS, this table holds only the in-frame rearrangements with V and J called that TCRdb kept. Clones are partly lost; checked studies trace under half to an unresolved V gene and leave the rest unexplained. Clonal size and the V and J genes are those of that table, whereas D and trimming came from the DNA. This sample gives about 83,000 clones in total; about 96% of them show up just once. The ten most abundant clones make up approximately 1.3% of the sample.

The sample taken for sequencing was PBMCs. The sequence links TRBV5-8 to TRBJ2-3, and TRBD2 may be the D gene, going by 6 matching bases. The origin of this receptor is a woman aged 18-30 years in good health and CMV-seronegative. The sequence in DNA is TGTGCCAGCAGCGGGGGGACGGCGAGCACAGATACGCAGTATTTT. The encoded protein is CASSGGTASTDTQYF.